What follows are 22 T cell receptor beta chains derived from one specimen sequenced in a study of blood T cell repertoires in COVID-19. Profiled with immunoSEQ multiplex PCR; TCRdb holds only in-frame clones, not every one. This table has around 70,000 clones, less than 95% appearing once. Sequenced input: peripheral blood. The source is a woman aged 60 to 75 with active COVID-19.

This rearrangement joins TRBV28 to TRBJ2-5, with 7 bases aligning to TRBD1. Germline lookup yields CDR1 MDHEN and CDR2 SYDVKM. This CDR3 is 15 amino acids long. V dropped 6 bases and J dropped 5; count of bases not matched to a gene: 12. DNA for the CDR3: TGTGCCAGCAGGAGACGACAGGGAATAGGGGAGACCCAGTACTTC. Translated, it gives CASRRRQGIGETQYF.

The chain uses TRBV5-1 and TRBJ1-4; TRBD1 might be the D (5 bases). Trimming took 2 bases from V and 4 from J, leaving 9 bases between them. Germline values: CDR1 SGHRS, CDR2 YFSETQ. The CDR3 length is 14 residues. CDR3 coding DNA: TGCGCCAGCAGCTTAGACAGAATTAATGAAAAACTGTTTTTT. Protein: CASSLDRINEKLFF. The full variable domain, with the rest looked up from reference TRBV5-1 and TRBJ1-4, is KAGVTQTPRYLIKTRGQQVTLSCSPISGHRSVSWYQQTPGQGLQFLFEYFSETQRNKGNFPGRFSGRQFSNSRSEMNVSTLELGDSALYLCASSLDRINEKLFFGSGTQLSVL.

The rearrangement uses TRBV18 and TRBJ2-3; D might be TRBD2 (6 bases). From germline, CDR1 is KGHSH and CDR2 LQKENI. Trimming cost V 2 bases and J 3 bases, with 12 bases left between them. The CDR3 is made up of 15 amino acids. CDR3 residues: CASSPSGEETDTQYF. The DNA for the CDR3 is TGTGCCAGCTCACCATCGGGAGAGGAAACAGATACGCAGTATTTT.

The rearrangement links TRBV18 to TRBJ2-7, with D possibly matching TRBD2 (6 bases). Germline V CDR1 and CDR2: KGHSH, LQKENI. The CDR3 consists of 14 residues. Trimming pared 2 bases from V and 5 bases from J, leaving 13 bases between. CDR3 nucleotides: TGTGCCAGCTCACCATTGGAGGGGATGAACGAGCAGTACTTC. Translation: CASSPLEGMNEQYF.

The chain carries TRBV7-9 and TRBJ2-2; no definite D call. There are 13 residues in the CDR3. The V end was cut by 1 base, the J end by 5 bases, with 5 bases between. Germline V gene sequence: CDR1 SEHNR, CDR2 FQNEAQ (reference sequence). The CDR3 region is CASSLGATGELFF. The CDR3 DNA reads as TGTGCCAGCAGCTTAGGGGCAACCGGGGAGCTGTTTTTT.

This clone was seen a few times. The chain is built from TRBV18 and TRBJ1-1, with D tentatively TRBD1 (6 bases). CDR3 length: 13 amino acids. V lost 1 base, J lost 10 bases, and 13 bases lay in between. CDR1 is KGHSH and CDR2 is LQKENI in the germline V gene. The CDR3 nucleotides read TGTGCCAGCTCACCACGGACAGCATCAGGAGCTTTCTTT. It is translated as CASSPRTASGAFF.

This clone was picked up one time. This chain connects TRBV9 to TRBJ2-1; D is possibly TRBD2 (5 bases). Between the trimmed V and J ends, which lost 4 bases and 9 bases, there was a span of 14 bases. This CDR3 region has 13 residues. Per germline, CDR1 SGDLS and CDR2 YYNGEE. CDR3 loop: CASSSSLEGEQFF. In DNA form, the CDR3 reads TGTGCCAGCAGCTCCAGCCTTGAGGGTGAGCAGTTCTTC.

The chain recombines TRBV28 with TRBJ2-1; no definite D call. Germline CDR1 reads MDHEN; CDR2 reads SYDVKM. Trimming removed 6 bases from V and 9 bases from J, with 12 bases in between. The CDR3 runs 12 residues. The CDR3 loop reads CASSRSAREQFF. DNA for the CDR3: TGTGCCAGCAGCAGGTCGGCGCGTGAGCAGTTCTTC. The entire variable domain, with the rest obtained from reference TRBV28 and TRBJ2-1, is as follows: DVKVTQSSRYLVKRTGEKVFLECVQDMDHENMFWYRQDPGLGLRLIYFSYDVKMKEKGDIPEGYSVSREKKERFSLILESASTNQTSMYLCASSRSAREQFFGPGTRLTVL.

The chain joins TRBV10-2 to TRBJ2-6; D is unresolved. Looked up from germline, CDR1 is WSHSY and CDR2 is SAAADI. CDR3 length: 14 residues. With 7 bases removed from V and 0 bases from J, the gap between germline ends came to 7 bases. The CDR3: CASKENSGANVLTF. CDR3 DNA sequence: TGCGCCAGCAAAGAGAACTCTGGGGCCAACGTCCTGACTTTC.

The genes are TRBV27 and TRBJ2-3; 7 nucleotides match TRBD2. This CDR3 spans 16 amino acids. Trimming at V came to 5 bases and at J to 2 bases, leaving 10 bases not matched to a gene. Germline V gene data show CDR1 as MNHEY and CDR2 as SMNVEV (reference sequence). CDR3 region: CASSLRGLAATDTQYF. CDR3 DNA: TGTGCCAGCAGTCTCCGCGGGCTAGCGGCCACAGATACGCAGTATTTT.

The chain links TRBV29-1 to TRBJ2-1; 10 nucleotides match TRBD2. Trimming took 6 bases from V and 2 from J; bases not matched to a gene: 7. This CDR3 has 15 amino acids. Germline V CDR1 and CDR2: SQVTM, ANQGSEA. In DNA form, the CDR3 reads TGCAGCGTATCCAAGCGGGAGGGTCCCTACAATGAGCAGTTCTTC. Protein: CSVSKREGPYNEQFF.

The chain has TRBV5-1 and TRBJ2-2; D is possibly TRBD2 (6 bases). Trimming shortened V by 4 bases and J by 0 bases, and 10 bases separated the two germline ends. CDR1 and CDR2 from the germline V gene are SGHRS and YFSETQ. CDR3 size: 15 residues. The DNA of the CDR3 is TGCGCCAGCAGCGCACTAGCCTCGAACACCGGGGAGCTGTTTTTT. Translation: CASSALASNTGELFF. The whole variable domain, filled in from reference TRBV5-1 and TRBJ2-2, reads KAGVTQTPRYLIKTRGQQVTLSCSPISGHRSVSWYQQTPGQGLQFLFEYFSETQRNKGNFPGRFSGRQFSNSRSEMNVSTLELGDSALYLCASSALASNTGELFFGEGSRLTVL.

The chain's CDR3 is CASSYLARSSYEQYF. The CDR3 bases are TGTGCCAGCAGTTACCTAGCGAGAAGCTCCTACGAGCAGTACTTC. The rearrangement links TRBV6-6 to TRBJ2-7; maybe TRBD2 (6 bases). Germline loops: CDR1 MNHNY, CDR2 SVGAGI (reference sequence). V was pared by 2 bases and J by 0 bases, with 11 bases between. The CDR3 has 15 amino acids.

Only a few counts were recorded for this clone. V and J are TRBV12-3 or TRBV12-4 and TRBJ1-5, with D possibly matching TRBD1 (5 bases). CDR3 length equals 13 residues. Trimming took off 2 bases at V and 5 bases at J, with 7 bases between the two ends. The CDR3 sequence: CASSLQGYQPQHF. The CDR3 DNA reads TGTGCCAGCAGTTTACAGGGCTATCAGCCCCAGCATTTT.

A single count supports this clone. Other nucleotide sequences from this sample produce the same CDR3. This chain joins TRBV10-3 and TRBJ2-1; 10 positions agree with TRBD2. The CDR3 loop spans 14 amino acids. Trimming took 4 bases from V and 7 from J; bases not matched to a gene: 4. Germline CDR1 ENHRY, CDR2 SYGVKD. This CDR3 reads CAISAGTSANEQFF. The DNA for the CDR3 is TGTGCCATCAGTGCAGGGACTAGCGCAAATGAGCAGTTCTTC.

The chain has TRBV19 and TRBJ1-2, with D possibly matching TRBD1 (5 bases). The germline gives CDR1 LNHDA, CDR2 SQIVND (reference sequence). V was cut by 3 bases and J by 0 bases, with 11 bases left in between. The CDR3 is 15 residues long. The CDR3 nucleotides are TGTGCCAGTAGTATTTTAACAGGCCCTAACTATGGCTACACCTTC. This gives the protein CASSILTGPNYGYTF.

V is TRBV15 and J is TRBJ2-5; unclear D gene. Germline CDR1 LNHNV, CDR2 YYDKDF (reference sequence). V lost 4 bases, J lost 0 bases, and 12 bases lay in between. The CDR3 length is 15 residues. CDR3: CATSIGGANQETQYF. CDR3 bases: TGTGCCACCAGCATCGGCGGAGCCAACCAAGAGACCCAGTACTTC.

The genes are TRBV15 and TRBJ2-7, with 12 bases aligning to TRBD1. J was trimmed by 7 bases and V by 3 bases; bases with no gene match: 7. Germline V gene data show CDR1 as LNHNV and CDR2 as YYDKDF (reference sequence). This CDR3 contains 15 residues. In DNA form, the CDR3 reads TGTGCCACCAGCAGGGCCGGGACAGGGGGCTTTGAGCAGTACTTC. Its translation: CATSRAGTGGFEQYF.

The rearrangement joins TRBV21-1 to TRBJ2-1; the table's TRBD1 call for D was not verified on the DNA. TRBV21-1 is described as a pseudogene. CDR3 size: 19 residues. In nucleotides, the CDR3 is TGTGCCAGCAGCAAAGCGGGGGACAGGGCCCTTAGCTCCTACAATGAGCAGTTCTTC. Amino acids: CASSKAGDRALSSYNEQFF.

This CDR3 is CASSSPEGGRYNEQFF. The CDR3 region has the DNA TGTGCCAGCAGTTCCCCCGAGGGAGGCCGCTACAATGAGCAGTTCTTC. V gene TRBV28 combines with J gene TRBJ2-1; D is perhaps TRBD2 (6 bases). CDR1 is MDHEN, CDR2 SYDVKM, per germline. The CDR3 loop spans 16 amino acids. V was trimmed by 4 bases and J by 3 bases, leaving 16 bases between them.

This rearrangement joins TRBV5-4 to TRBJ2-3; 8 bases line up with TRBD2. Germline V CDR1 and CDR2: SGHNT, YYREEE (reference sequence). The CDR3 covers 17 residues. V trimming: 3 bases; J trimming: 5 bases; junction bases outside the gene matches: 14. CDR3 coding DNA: TGTGCCAGCAGCTCCGTCGGGGGGGAGGGCCGGGGAGATACGCAGTATTTT. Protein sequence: CASSSVGGEGRGDTQYF.

CDR3 sequence (DNA): TGTGCCAGCAGCTTAGCGTCAGGGGGGAATGAAAAACTGTTTTTT. Translating gives CASSLASGGNEKLFF. This chain links TRBV7-2 with TRBJ1-4, with 7 nucleotides matching TRBD1. The CDR3 sequence is 15 residues long. Per germline, CDR1 SGHTA and CDR2 FQGNSA. The junction had 3 bases not matched to a gene; V was cut back by 0 bases and J by 5 bases.